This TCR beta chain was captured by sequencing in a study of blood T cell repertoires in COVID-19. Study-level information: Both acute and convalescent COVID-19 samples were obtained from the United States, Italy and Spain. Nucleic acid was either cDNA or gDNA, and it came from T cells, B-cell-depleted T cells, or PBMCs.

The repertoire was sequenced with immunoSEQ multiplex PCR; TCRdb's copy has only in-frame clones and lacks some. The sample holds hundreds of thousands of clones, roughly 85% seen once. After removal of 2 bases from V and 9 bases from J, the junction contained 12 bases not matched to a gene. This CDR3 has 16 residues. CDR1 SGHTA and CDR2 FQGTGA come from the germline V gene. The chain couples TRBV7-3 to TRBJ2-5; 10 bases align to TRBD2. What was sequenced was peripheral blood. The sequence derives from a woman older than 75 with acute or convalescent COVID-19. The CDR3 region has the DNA TGTGCCAGCAGCTTAGCTGCTAGCGGGGGCTCATCGGCCCAGTACTTC. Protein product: CASSLAASGGSSAQYF.